This T cell receptor beta chain appears in the sequencing data of a study of T cell responses to AZD1222 COVID-19 vaccine. Overall study: Analyses pooled second doses at about 4 or about 12 weeks.

Trimming cost V 4 bases and J 0 bases, with 10 bases left between them. CDR3 length equals 15 residues. CDR1 SGHDT and CDR2 YYEEEE come from the germline V gene. Concerning this clone: Antigen unknown.

Study results and limitations: Recipients of AZD1222 seropositive at baseline numbered only 6 or 7.

The protocol was immunoSEQ multiplex PCR, while the TCRdb copy is restricted to in-frame clones and leaves out a portion. The data contain fewer than 140,000 clones, roughly 90% of them seen just once; the ten biggest clones take up about 5.4%. This sequence joins TRBV5-6 and TRBJ2-2; D is ambiguous. The source is an adult in good health. Sequences were derived from peripheral blood, sampled on day 0 of AZD1222 vaccination. This CDR3 is CASSLRDTNTGELFF. For the CDR3, the DNA is TGTGCCAGCAGCCTCCGAGACACGAACACCGGGGAGCTGTTTTTT.